These 5 T cell receptor beta chains came from one sample sequenced in a study of T cells in Graves' hyperthyroidism and ophthalmopathy. Amplified TCR beta CDR3 regions derived from RNA transcripts. With the HTBI primer set, the TCR CDR3 went through a first round of RT-PCR. A single record per CDR3 protein comes from TCRdb applying MiXCR to the multiplex PCR reads. The repertoire holds approximately 600,000 distinct CDR3 sequences, less than 25% seen once, with 30% to 40% in the top ten. The sample consisted of blood. The receptors shown here come from a man younger than 40 with Graves' ophthalmopathy.

This clonotype was found many times. The chain uses TRBV12-3 or TRBV12-4 and TRBJ2-1; the match to TRBD2 covers 11 bases. The V segment lost 6 bases and the J segment 6 bases; nucleotides outside the gene matches: 1. This CDR3 is built from 13 residues. CDR3 bases: TGTGCCAGCAGAGGACTAGCGGGCAATGAGCAGTTCTTC. Encoded protein: CASRGLAGNEQFF.

Ten or more counts support this clonotype. The gene calls are TRBV18 and TRBJ1-1; D call uncertain. Trimming shortened V by 8 bases and J by 4 bases, and 14 bases separated the two germline ends. The germline CDR1 and CDR2 sequences are KGHSH and LQKENI. CDR3 length: 13 residues. CDR3 loop: CASATPVVTEAFF. CDR3 bases: TGTGCCAGCGCTACTCCGGTCGTCACTGAAGCTTTCTTT.

This clonotype has just a few counts. The V call is TRBV9, the J call TRBJ1-1; weak D call: TRBD1 (5 bases). Trimming left V 0 bases short and J 8 bases short, with 14 bases between. Germline V gene data show CDR1 as SGDLS and CDR2 as YYNGEE. This CDR3 region has 14 residues. CDR3 amino acids: CASSVEPGPGEAFF. CDR3 bases: TGTGCCAGCAGCGTAGAACCGGGGCCCGGGGAAGCTTTCTTT.

The rearrangement joins TRBV20-1 to TRBJ2-3, with 7 bases identical to TRBD2. The V gene end was trimmed by 6 bases and the J gene end by 3 bases; junction bases not matched to a gene: 9. This CDR3 comprises 14 residues. Germline loops: CDR1 DFQATT, CDR2 SNEGSKA (reference sequence). The DNA of the CDR3 is TGCAGTGCCCCCCCCGGCGGGAGAACAGATACGCAGTATTTT. The encoded protein is CSAPPGGRTDTQYF.

This clonotype was seen only a few times. This sequence joins TRBV10-1 and TRBJ2-7, with 9 positions matching TRBD2. The ends lost 6 bases at V and 5 bases at J; junction bases unmatched: 8. CDR3 length: 14 residues. Germline CDR1 reads WNHNN; CDR2 reads SYGVQD (reference sequence). The CDR3 region has the DNA TGCGCCAGCAGCACCGGGACTAGCCCAAACGAGCAGTACTTC. Translation gives CASSTGTSPNEQYF.